This passage covers 20 T cell receptor beta chains from one sample sequenced in a study of blood T cell repertoires in COVID-19 (TCRdb year 2020). Receptors were amplified or captured by the immunoSEQ multiplex PCR assay. What TCRdb holds here is the immuneACCESS table cut down to in-frame rearrangements. Part of the clones is not present; checked against another copy, under half of the missing clones reflect an unresolved V gene, and the others are unexplained. The sample table holds about 240,000 clones, of which 85% were seen once. Together, the top ten hold 5% to 8% of the sample. The material sequenced was peripheral blood. Receptors originate from a woman aged 55 to 70 with active or convalescent COVID-19.

The V call is TRBV18, the J call TRBJ1-5; D is uncertain. The length of the CDR3 is 12 residues. Germline V CDR1 and CDR2: KGHSH, LQKENI. The V gene lost 6 bases and the J gene lost 10 bases, with 13 bases spanning the gap. CDR3 coding DNA: TGTGCCAGCTCCTCGCCCAACACACCCCAGCATTTT. This sequence encodes CASSSPNTPQHF.

The chain links TRBV12-5 to TRBJ1-4; D uncertain. V shed 2 bases and J shed 5 bases, with 15 bases lying between them. The germline V gene encodes CDR1 LGHNT and CDR2 FRNRAP. The CDR3 sequence is 16 residues long. DNA for the CDR3: TGTGCTAGTGGTTTGAACAGCCGGCGGAGGAATGAAAAACTGTTTTTT. Its protein is CASGLNSRRRNEKLFF.

This clone was observed a handful of times. The chain carries TRBV5-1 and TRBJ1-2; no clear D. Trimming stripped 5 bases from V and 1 base from J, with 9 bases between. Germline loops: CDR1 SGHRS, CDR2 YFSETQ. CDR3 size: 13 residues. In nucleotides, the CDR3 is TGCGCCAGCAGTCCCGTTCGTAACTATGGCTACACCTTC. Amino acids: CASSPVRNYGYTF.

The chain combines TRBV19 with TRBJ2-2; D gene unclear. V was pared by 1 base and J by 2 bases, with 11 bases between. This CDR3 comprises 16 residues. The germline CDR1 and CDR2 sequences are LNHDA and SQIVND (reference sequence). This chain's CDR3 is CASSIVGQPNTGELFF. DNA of the CDR3: TGTGCCAGTAGTATAGTTGGGCAGCCTAACACCGGGGAGCTGTTTTTT.

V usage is TRBV6-5 and J usage is TRBJ1-2; D not certain. With 5 bases removed from V and 2 bases from J, the gap between germline ends came to 9 bases. CDR1 is MNHEY and CDR2 is SVGAGI in the germline V gene. The CDR3 totals 13 residues. CDR3 sequence (DNA): TGTGCCAGCAGTATACTGGGCAACTATGGCTACACCTTC. This encodes CASSILGNYGYTF.

The chain links TRBV5-4 to TRBJ1-2; 8 bases agree with TRBD1. Germline CDR1 reads SGHNT; CDR2 reads YYREEE (reference sequence). V was pared by 2 bases and J by 7 bases, with 10 bases of the junction left unmatched. This CDR3 is 15 amino acids long. CDR3 loop: CASSFRAGGIGGYTF. The CDR3 region has the DNA TGTGCCAGCAGCTTTAGAGCAGGGGGCATAGGTGGCTACACCTTC.

This chain joins TRBV5-1 and TRBJ1-3; perhaps TRBD1 as D (6 bases). This CDR3 contains 16 residues. Trimming left V 0 bases short and J 4 bases short, with 14 bases between. Germline-derived CDR1 and CDR2 are SGHRS and YFSETQ. The CDR3 reads CASSLDGGAGGNTIYF. In nucleotides, the CDR3 is TGCGCCAGCAGCTTGGATGGGGGGGCCGGGGGAAACACCATATATTTT.

This chain connects TRBV6-5 to TRBJ1-1, with D uncertain. CDR3 length equals 12 residues. Trimming took 5 bases from V and 10 from J, leaving 14 bases between them. Germline values: CDR1 MNHEY, CDR2 SVGAGI. CDR3 loop: CASSPGNLGAFF. DNA of the CDR3: TGTGCCAGCAGTCCCGGGAACCTCGGAGCTTTCTTT.

The chain couples TRBV6-5 to TRBJ1-3; D is unresolved. Germline assignment: CDR1 MNHEY and CDR2 SVGAGI. The CDR3 has 14 amino acids. Trimming stripped 8 bases from V and 0 bases from J, with 11 bases between. The CDR3 DNA reads TGTGCCAGCCGAGGTCTGAGCTCTGGAAACACCATATATTTT. This codes for CASRGLSSGNTIYF.

The CDR3 nucleotides read TGTGCCTGGAGTGTAAACAGGTTGATGAACACTGAAGCTTTCTTT. This encodes CAWSVNRLMNTEAFF. The chain joins TRBV30 to TRBJ1-1; the D gene is possibly TRBD1 (5 bases). CDR1 and CDR2 (germline): GTSNPN, SVGIG (reference sequence). The CDR3 totals 15 residues. With 0 bases removed from V and 0 bases from J, the gap between germline ends came to 11 bases.

This CDR3 is CATKQGNTEAFF. DNA of the CDR3: TGTGCCACCAAACAGGGAAACACTGAAGCTTTCTTT. The J gene is TRBJ1-1, the V gene TRBV11-3; tentatively, D is TRBD1 (6 bases). V was shortened by 10 bases and J by 2 bases, with 11 bases between the two germline ends. Germline CDR1 reads SGHNT; CDR2 reads YENEEA. This CDR3 comprises 12 residues.

This clone has only one observation. The V and J genes are TRBV6-5 and TRBJ1-2, with 9 bases aligning to TRBD1. CDR1 and CDR2 (germline): MNHEY, SVGAGI. V trimming: 8 bases; J trimming: 8 bases; junction bases outside the gene matches: 3. This CDR3 has 11 amino acids. This CDR3 reads CASGQGNGYTF. CDR3 nucleotides: TGTGCCAGCGGACAGGGGAACGGCTACACCTTC.

The chain recombines TRBV28 with TRBJ1-4, with no clear D. V was clipped by 6 bases and J by 0 bases, with 11 bases between them. In germline, CDR1 is MDHEN, CDR2 SYDVKM. The length of the CDR3 is 15 residues. DNA of the CDR3: TGTGCCAGCAGCGAGTCTGTTTCAACTAATGAAAAACTGTTTTTT. This gives the protein CASSESVSTNEKLFF.

The chain combines TRBV5-1 with TRBJ2-3; TRBD2 matches at 7 bases. V was pared by 4 bases and J by 4 bases, with 9 bases of the junction left unmatched. Germline CDR1 SGHRS, CDR2 YFSETQ. The CDR3 runs to 15 residues. The CDR3 reads CASSVGGRESDTQYF. For the CDR3, the DNA is TGCGCCAGCAGCGTCGGGGGGAGGGAATCAGATACGCAGTATTTT.

J is TRBJ1-1 and V is TRBV5-1, with TRBD1 as a possible D gene (6 bases). The V gene's germline CDR1 is SGHRS and CDR2 YFSETQ. CDR3 length: 15 amino acids. Trimming shortened V by 0 bases and J by 6 bases, and 15 bases separated the two germline ends. The CDR3 DNA is TGCGCCAGCAGCTTGGTCGGGGGGCTTGCCGCTGAAGCTTTCTTT. It specifies CASSLVGGLAAEAFF.

The chain joins TRBV6-6 to TRBJ2-3, with 9 positions matching TRBD2. The CDR3 spans 16 residues. After removal of 6 bases from V and 1 base from J, the junction contained 8 bases not matched to a gene. In germline, CDR1 is MNHNY, CDR2 SVGAGI (reference sequence). For the CDR3, the DNA is TGTGCCAGCAGCCAGACTGAGCGGGGGGGCACAGATACGCAGTATTTT. The encoded protein is CASSQTERGGTDTQYF.

The genes are TRBV27 and TRBJ2-3, with TRBD1 as a possible D gene (5 bases). CDR1 is MNHEY and CDR2 is SMNVEV in the germline V gene (reference sequence). The V and J ends lost 5 bases and 3 bases respectively, with 9 bases between them. The CDR3 spans 13 residues. The DNA for the CDR3 is TGTGCCAGCAGTCACGACAGAACAGATACGCAGTATTTT. Residues: CASSHDRTDTQYF.

This chain links TRBV6-6 with TRBJ1-5; TRBD1 matches at 7 bases. The V segment lost 11 bases and the J segment 6 bases; nucleotides outside the gene matches: 13. CDR1 is MNHNY and CDR2 is SVGAGI in the germline V gene (reference sequence). The CDR3 contains 14 residues. In nucleotides, the CDR3 is TGTGCCTCCCAGCCTAGGGGGCGTAGTCAGCCCCAGCATTTT. Translation: CASQPRGRSQPQHF.

This chain uses TRBV19 with TRBJ2-2; 12 bases are a match to TRBD2. CDR3 length equals 16 residues. The germline V gene has CDR1 LNHDA and CDR2 SQIVND (reference sequence). V lost 6 bases, J lost 8 bases, and 10 bases stayed unmatched. The CDR3 reads CASRRRLAGGVGELFF. The DNA of the CDR3 is TGTGCCAGTAGACGACGTCTAGCGGGAGGGGTTGGGGAGCTGTTTTTT.

In regard to this clone: One end of the junction varies from germline; a read error may be responsible. The V call is TRBV5-1, the J call TRBJ2-1, with 13 positions matching TRBD2. Germline CDR1 reads SGHRS; CDR2 reads YFSETQ. This CDR3 region has 14 residues. The CDR3 DNA follows: TGCGCCTGCAGGGGGACTAGCGGGACGGATGAGCAGTTCTTC. Protein product: CACRGTSGTDEQFF.